These T cell receptor beta chains were read from a single sample in a study of Graves' ophthalmopathy and Graves' hyperthyroidism. Each CDR3 protein is one row after TCRdb ran MiXCR on the multiplex PCR reads. The sample holds a few hundred thousand distinct CDR3 sequences, 15% to 20% seen once. Sample: peripheral blood. These receptors all come from an adult man with Graves' ophthalmopathy. Both conserved end residues are part of each CDR3. A D gene is named only where the DNA matches it firmly. Only some rows state a clone size, as once, few, many or a class for expanded clones.

many,18,TRBD1,TRBV11-3,TRBJ1-2,TGTGCCAGCAGCTTAGGTGGGACAGGGGTTGGTGGAGTCTATGGCTACACCTTC,CASSLGGTGVGGVYGYTF
.,15,.,TRBV3-1,TRBJ1-2,TGTGCCAGCAGCCAAGGCCCTAACCTAAACTATGGCTACACCTTC,CASSQGPNLNYGYTF
many,13,.,TRBV28,TRBJ1-2,TGTGCTGCTAAATCGGCAGATTGGATGGGCTACACCTTC,CAAKSADWMGYTF
many,16,TRBD1,TRBV20-1,TRBJ1-2,TGCAGTGCTAGAGAGTCGCCCAGGGGGGCCTGGGAAGGCTACACCTTC,CSARESPRGAWEGYTF
many,16,.,TRBV4-1,TRBJ1-6,TGCGCCAGCAGCAAACAGGAGAGCTCCTATAATTCACCCCTCCACTTT,CASSKQESSYNSPLHF
many,16,.,TRBV6-5,TRBJ1-5,TGTGCCAGCAGTTACCTACGCAGAGAGGGCAATCAGCCCCAGCATTTT,CASSYLRREGNQPQHF
many,14,TRBD2,TRBV12-3/TRBV12-4,TRBJ2-7,TGTGCCAGCAGGTCGACTAGCGGGGGGATGGAGCAGTACTTC,CASRSTSGGMEQYF
many,14,.,TRBV7-6,TRBJ2-7,TGTGCCAGCAGCTTAGCGGCAGGGAGGTACGAGCAGTACTTC,CASSLAAGRYEQYF
many,15,TRBD1,TRBV7-8,TRBJ1-5,TGTGCCAGCAGCAGGATCACAGGGGCAAATCAGCCCCAGCATTTT,CASSRITGANQPQHF
.,11,.,TRBV7-2,TRBJ1-2,TGTGCCAGCAGCCGCCTAGATGGCTACACCTTC,CASSRLDGYTF
few,19,TRBD2,TRBV30,TRBJ2-5,TGTGCCTGGAGTCCCAAATTCCCCTCTCGCGGGGGGGGCCAAGAGACCCAGTACTTC,CAWSPKFPSRGGGQETQYF
many,17,.,TRBV11-2,TRBJ2-5,TGTGCCAGCAGCCACGCCGCGCCGCGGGATCTATTAGAGACCCAGTACTTC,CASSHAAPRDLLETQYF
many,15,.,TRBV5-1,TRBJ1-1,TGCGCCAGCAGCTTGACCGGGACGGTGACCACTGAAGCTTTCTTT,CASSLTGTVTTEAFF
many,18,.,TRBV5-1,TRBJ1-1,TGCGCCAGCAAGCTCGCCTCGGGGGTCGGGCGATGGAACACTGAAGCTTTCTTT,CASKLASGVGRWNTEAFF
few,14,TRBD2,TRBV28,TRBJ2-7,TGTGCCAGCAGCCTCACTAGCGGGAACTACGAGCAGTACTTC,CASSLTSGNYEQYF
many,13,.,TRBV19,TRBJ1-5,TGTGCCAGTAGTATAGCTTCAGATACCCCCCAGCATTTT,CASSIASDTPQHF
many,12,.,TRBV6-5,TRBJ1-5,TGTGCCAGCATGCTGGGCCAACAGCCCCAGCATTTT,CASMLGQQPQHF
many,12,.,TRBV29-1,TRBJ2-5,TGCAGCGTTGCCGGCAGAAGGGAGACCCAGTACTTC,CSVAGRRETQYF
many,12,.,TRBV30,TRBJ2-3,TGTGCCTGGAGAGCAGGAGGCGATACGCAGTATTTT,CAWRAGGDTQYF
few,14,.,TRBV11-2,TRBJ2-7,TGTGCCAGCAGCTTAGAGTTGGAGTTTTACGAGCAGTACTTC,CASSLELEFYEQYF
many,16,TRBD1,TRBV15,TRBJ2-4,TGTGCCACCACAAGAGACAGGGGGCAAGCCAAAAACATTCAGTACTTC,CATTRDRGQAKNIQYF
many,13,.,TRBV12-3/TRBV12-4,TRBJ1-3,TGTGCCAGCATTCCTGGTGCGGGAAACACCATATATTTT,CASIPGAGNTIYF
many,11,.,TRBV7-2,TRBJ2-2,TGTGCCAGCAGCGAGCGGTGGGAGCTGTTTTTT,CASSERWELFF